The entry below describes one T cell receptor (beta chain). The method was immunoSEQ multiplex PCR; TCRdb's version includes in-frame clones alone and lacks a portion of them. The sample yields over a million clones, roughly 74% seen once. This entry is derived from a study of shared clonotypes between healthy human individuals. The V end was cut by 5 bases, the J end by 7 bases, with 17 bases between. This CDR3 contains 14 residues. From germline, CDR1 is SGHTA and CDR2 FQGNSA. CD4+ cells yielded CD45RA+ naive and CD45RA-negative memory subsets. The chain combines TRBV7-2 with TRBJ2-5; perhaps D is TRBD1 or TRBD2 (5 bases each). Sequencing was carried out using memory CD4+ T cells from PBMCs. Subset of the sample: CD45RA-negative fraction. The sequence was collected from a man between 18 and 35 years old in good health. Some clones in this sample may be carry-over from other donors' samples. CDR3 sequence (DNA): TGTGCCAGCAGCGACGGACAACCGAGGGGGACCCAGTACTTC. Translating gives CASSDGQPRGTQYF.